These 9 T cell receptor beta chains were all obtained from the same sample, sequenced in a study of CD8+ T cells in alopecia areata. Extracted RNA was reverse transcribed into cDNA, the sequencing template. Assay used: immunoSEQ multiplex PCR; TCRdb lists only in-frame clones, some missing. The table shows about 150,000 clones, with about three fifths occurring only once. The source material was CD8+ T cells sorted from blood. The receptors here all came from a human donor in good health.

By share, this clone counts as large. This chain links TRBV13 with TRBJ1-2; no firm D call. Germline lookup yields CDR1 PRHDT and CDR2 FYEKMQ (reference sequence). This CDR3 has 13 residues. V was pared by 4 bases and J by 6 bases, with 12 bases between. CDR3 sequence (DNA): TGTGCCAGCAGCTCCCGGGGTTTCGATGGCTACACCTTC. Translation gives CASSSRGFDGYTF.

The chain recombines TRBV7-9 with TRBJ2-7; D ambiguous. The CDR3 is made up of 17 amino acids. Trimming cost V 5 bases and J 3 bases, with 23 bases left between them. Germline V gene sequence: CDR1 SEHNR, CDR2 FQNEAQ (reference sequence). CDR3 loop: CASSPPPSNPSYYEQYF. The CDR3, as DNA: TGTGCCAGCAGCCCGCCGCCGTCAAATCCCTCCTACTACGAGCAGTACTTC.

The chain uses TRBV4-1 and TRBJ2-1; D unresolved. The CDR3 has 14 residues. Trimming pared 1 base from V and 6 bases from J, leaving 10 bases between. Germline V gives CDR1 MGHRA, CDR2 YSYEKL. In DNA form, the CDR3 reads TGCGCCAGCAGCCAAGGTACTTCTCCCAATGAGCAGTTCTTC. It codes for CASSQGTSPNEQFF.

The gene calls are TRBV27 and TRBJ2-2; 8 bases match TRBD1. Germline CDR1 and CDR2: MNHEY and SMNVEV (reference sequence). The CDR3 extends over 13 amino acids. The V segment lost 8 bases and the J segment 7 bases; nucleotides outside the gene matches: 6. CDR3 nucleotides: TGTGCCAGCCGCGGACAGGGCATCGGGGAGCTGTTTTTT. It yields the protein CASRGQGIGELFF.

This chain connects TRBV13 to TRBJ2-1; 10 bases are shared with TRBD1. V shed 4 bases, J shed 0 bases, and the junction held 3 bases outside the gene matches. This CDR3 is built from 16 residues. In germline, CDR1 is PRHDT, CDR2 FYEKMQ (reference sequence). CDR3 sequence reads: CASSSRTGGSYNEQFF. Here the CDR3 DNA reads TGTGCCAGCAGCTCGAGGACAGGGGGCTCCTACAATGAGCAGTTCTTC.

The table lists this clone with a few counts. Written as DNA, the CDR3 is TGTGCCAGCAGCGTTGGCGGGGGCCTATCCTACAATGAGCAGTTCTTC. Residues: CASSVGGGLSYNEQFF. The chain joins TRBV9 to TRBJ2-1; D is possibly TRBD2 (7 bases). Trimming cost V 2 bases and J 1 base, with 13 bases left between them. Germline-derived CDR1 and CDR2 are SGDLS and YYNGEE. The CDR3 sequence is 16 residues long.

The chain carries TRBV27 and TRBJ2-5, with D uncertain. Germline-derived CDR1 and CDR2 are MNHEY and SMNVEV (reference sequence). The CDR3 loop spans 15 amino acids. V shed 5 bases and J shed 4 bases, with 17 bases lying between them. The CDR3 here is CASSRIDPSRETQYF. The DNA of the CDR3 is TGTGCCAGCAGTCGAATCGACCCCTCGAGAGAGACCCAGTACTTC.

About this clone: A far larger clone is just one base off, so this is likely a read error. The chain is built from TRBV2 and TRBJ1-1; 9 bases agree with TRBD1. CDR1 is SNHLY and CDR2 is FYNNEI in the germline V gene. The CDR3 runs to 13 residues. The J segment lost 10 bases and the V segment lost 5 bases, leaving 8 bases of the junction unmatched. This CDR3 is CASSLPGQGRAFF. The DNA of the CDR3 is TGTGCCAGCAGTTTGCCGGGACAGGGAAGAGCTTTCTTT.

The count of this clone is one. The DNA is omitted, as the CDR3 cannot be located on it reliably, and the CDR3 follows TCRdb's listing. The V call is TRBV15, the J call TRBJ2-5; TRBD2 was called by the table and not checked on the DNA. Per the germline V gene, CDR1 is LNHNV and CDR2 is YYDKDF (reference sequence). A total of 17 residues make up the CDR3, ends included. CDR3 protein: CATSRDISARGLETQYF.